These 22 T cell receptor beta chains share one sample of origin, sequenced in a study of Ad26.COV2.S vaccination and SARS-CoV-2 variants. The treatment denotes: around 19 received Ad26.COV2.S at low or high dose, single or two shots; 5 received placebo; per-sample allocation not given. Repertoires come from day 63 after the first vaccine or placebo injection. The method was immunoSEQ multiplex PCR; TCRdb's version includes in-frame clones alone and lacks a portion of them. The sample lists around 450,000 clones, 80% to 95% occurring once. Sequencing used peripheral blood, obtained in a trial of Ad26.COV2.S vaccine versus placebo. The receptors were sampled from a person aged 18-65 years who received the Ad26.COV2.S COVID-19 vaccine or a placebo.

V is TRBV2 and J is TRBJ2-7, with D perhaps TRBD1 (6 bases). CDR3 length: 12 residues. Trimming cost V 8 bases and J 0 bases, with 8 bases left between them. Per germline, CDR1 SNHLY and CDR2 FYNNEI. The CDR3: CASQDSSYEQYF. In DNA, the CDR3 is TGTGCCAGCCAGGACAGCTCCTACGAGCAGTACTTC.

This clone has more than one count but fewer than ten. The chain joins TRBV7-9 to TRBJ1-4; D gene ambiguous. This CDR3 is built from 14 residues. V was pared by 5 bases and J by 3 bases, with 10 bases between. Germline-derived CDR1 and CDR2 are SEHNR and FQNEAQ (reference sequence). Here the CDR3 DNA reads TGTGCCAGCAGCCCGAGAGGCCCTAATGAAAAACTGTTTTTT. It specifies CASSPRGPNEKLFF.

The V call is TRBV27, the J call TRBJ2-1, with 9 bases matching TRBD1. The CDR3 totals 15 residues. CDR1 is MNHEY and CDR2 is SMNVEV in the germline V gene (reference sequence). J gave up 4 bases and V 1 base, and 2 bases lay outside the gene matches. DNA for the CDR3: TGTGCCAGCAGTTTATGGGACAGGGCATACAATGAGCAGTTCTTC. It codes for CASSLWDRAYNEQFF.

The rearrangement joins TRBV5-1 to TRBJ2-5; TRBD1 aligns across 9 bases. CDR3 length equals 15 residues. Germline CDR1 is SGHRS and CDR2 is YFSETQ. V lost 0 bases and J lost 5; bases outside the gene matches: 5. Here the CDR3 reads CASSLVGQGSETQYF. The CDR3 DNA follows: TGCGCCAGCAGCTTGGTCGGACAGGGGTCGGAGACCCAGTACTTC. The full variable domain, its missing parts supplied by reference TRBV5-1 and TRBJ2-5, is KAGVTQTPRYLIKTRGQQVTLSCSPISGHRSVSWYQQTPGQGLQFLFEYFSETQRNKGNFPGRFSGRQFSNSRSEMNVSTLELGDSALYLCASSLVGQGSETQYFGPGTRLLVL.

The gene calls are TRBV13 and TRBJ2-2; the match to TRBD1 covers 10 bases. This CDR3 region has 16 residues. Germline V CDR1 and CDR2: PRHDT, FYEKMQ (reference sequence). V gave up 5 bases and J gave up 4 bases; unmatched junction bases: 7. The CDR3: CASSPDRGRATGELFF. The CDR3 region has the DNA TGTGCCAGCAGCCCCGACAGGGGGCGCGCCACCGGGGAGCTGTTTTTT.

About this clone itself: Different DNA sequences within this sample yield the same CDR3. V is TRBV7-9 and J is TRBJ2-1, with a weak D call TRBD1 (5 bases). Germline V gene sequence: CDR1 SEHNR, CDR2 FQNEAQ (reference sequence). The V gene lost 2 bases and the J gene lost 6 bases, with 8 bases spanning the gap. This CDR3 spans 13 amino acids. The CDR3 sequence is CASSLSGSNEQFF. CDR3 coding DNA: TGTGCCAGCAGCTTATCAGGGTCCAATGAGCAGTTCTTC.

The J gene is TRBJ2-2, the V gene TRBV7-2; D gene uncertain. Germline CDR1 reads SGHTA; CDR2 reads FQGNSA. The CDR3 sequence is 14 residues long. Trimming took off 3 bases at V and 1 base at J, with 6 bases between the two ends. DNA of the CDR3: TGTGCCAGCAGCTTTAGTGAGAACACCGGGGAGCTGTTTTTT. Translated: CASSFSENTGELFF.

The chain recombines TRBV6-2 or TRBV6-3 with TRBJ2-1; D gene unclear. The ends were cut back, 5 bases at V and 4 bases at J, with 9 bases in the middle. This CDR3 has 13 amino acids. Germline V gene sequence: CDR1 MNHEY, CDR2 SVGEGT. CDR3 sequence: CASSKVNYNEQFF. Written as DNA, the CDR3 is TGTGCCAGCAGTAAAGTTAATTACAATGAGCAGTTCTTC.

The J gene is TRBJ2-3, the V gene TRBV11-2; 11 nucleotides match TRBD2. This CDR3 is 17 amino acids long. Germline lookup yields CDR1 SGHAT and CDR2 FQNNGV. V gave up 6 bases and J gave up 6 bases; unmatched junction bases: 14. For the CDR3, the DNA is TGTGCCAGCAGACTAGCGGGAGTAAGGCAGGGCCGGGATACGCAGTATTTT. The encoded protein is CASRLAGVRQGRDTQYF.

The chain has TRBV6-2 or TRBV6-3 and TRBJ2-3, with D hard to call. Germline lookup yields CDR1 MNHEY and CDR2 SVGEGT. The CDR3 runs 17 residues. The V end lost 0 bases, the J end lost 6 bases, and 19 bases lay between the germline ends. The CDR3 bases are TGTGCCAGCAGTTACTCGTTTCGCGAAGTCGACCGGGATACGCAGTATTTT. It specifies CASSYSFREVDRDTQYF.

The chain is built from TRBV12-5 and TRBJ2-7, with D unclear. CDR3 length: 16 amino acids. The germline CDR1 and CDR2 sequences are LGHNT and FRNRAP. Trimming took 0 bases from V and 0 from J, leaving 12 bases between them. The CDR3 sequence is CASGLVLQVSSYEQYF. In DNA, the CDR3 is TGTGCTAGTGGTTTGGTACTTCAGGTTAGCTCCTACGAGCAGTACTTC. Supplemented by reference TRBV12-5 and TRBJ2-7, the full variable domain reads DARVTQTPRHKVTEMGQEVTMRCQPILGHNTVFWYRQTMMQGLELLAYFRNRAPLDDSGMPKDRFSAEMPDATLATLKIQPSEPRDSAVYFCASGLVLQVSSYEQYFGPGTRLTVT.

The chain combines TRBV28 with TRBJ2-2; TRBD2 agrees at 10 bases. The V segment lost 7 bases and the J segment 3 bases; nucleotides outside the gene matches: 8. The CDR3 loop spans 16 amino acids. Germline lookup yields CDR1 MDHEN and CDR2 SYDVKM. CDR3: CASTVGTSVYTGELFF. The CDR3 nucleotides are TGTGCCAGCACAGTCGGGACTAGCGTTTACACCGGGGAGCTGTTTTTT. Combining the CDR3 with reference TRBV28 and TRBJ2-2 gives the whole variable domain DVKVTQSSRYLVKRTGEKVFLECVQDMDHENMFWYRQDPGLGLRLIYFSYDVKMKEKGDIPEGYSVSREKKERFSLILESASTNQTSMYLCASTVGTSVYTGELFFGEGSRLTVL.

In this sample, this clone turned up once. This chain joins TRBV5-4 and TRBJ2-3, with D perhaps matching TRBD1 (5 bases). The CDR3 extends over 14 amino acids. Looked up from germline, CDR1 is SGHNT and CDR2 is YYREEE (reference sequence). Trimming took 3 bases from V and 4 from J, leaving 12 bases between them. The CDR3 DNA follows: TGTGCCAGCAGCTCGACAGTTAACCCAGATACGCAGTATTTT. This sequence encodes CASSSTVNPDTQYF.

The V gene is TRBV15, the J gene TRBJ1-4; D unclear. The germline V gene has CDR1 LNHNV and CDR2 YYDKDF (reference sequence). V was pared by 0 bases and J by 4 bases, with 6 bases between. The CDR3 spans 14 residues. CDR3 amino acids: CATSRDNSNEKLFF. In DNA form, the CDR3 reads TGTGCCACCAGCAGAGATAACAGTAATGAAAAACTGTTTTTT.

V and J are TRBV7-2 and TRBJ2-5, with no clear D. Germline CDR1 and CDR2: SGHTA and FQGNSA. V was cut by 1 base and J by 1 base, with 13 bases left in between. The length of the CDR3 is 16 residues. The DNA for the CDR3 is TGTGCCAGCAGCTTAGTAGGGCGACATATCCAAGAGACCCAGTACTTC. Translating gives CASSLVGRHIQETQYF.

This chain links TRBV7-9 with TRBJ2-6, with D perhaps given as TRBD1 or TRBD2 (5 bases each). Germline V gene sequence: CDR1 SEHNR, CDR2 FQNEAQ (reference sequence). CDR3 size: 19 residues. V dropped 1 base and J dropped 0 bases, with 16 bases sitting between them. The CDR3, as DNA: TGTGCCAGCAGCTTAGTGCCGGGGCCTCGCTTCTCTGGGGCCAACGTCCTGACTTTC. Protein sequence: CASSLVPGPRFSGANVLTF.

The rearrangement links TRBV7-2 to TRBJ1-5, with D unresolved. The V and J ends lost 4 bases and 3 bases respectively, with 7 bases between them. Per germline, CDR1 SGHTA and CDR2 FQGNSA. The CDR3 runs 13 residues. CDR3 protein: CASSWRVNQPQHF. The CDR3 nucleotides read TGTGCCAGCAGCTGGAGGGTCAATCAGCCCCAGCATTTT.

CDR3 amino acids: CSALEAGKDSPLHF. In nucleotides, the CDR3 is TGCAGCGCCTTAGAGGCGGGAAAGGATTCACCCCTCCACTTT. This chain connects TRBV29-1 to TRBJ1-6; no reliable D call. This CDR3 contains 14 residues. From germline, CDR1 is SQVTM and CDR2 ANQGSEA. Trimming left V 7 bases short and J 8 bases short, with 18 bases between.

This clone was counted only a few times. The CDR3: CASRYTGELFF. The CDR3 bases are TGTGCCAGCAGATACACCGGGGAGCTGTTTTTT. The chain employs TRBV2 and TRBJ2-2; D is uncertain. Between the trimmed V and J ends, which lost 6 bases and 3 bases, there was a span of 2 bases. Germline lookup yields CDR1 SNHLY and CDR2 FYNNEI. The CDR3 covers 11 residues. Full variable domain (remainder filled in from reference TRBV2 and TRBJ2-2): EPEVTQTPSHQVTQMGQEVILRCVPISNHLYFYWYRQILGQKVEFLVSFYNNEISEKSEIFDDQFSVERPDGSNFTLKIRSTKLEDSAMYFCASRYTGELFFGEGSRLTVL.

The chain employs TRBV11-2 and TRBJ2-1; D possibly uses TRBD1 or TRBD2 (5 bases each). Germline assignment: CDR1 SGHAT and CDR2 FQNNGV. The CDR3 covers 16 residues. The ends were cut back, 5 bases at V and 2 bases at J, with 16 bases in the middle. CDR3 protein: CASSLGEGSAYNEQFF. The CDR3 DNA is TGTGCCAGCAGCCTTGGCGAGGGGTCGGCCTACAATGAGCAGTTCTTC.

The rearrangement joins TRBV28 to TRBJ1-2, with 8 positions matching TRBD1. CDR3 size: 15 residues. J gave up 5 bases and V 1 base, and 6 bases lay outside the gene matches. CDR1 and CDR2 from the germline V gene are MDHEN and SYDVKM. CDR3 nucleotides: TGTGCCAGCAGTTTATCACGGACAGGGCGGTATGGCTACACCTTC. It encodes CASSLSRTGRYGYTF.

Written as DNA, the CDR3 is TGTGCCTGGAGTGCGCTCGGGGGGGCTACTGGCTACACCTTC. Amino acids: CAWSALGGATGYTF. The J gene is TRBJ1-2, the V gene TRBV30, with D tentatively TRBD1 (6 bases). This CDR3 is 14 amino acids long. V was shortened by 1 base and J by 7 bases, with 16 bases between the two germline ends. The V gene's germline CDR1 is GTSNPN and CDR2 SVGIG (reference sequence). Full variable domain (outside the CDR3, taken from reference TRBV30 and TRBJ1-2): SQTIHQWPATLVQPVGSPLSLECTVEGTSNPNLYWYRQAAGRGLQLLFYSVGIGQISSEVPQNLSASRPQDRQFILSSKKLLLSDSGFYLCAWSALGGATGYTFGSGTRLTVV.